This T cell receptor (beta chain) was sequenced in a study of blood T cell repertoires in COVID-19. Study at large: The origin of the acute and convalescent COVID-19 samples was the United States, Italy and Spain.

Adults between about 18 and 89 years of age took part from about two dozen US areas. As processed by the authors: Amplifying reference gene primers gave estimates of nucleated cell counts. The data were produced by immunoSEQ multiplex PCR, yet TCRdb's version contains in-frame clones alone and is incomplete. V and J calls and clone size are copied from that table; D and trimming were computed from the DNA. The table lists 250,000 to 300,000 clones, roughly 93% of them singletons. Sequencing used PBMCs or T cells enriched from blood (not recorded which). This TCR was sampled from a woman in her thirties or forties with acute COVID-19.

The CDR3 nucleotides read TGTGCCAGCAGCTTAGGGACAGGAGCCCTCACAGATACGCAGTATTTT. This gives the protein CASSLGTGALTDTQYF. V gene TRBV5-8 combines with J gene TRBJ2-3; 8 nucleotides match TRBD1. This CDR3 has 16 amino acids. CDR1 is SGHTS, CDR2 YDEGEE, per germline. J was trimmed by 2 bases and V by 2 bases; bases with no gene match: 7.